The 14 T cell receptor beta chains given below trace back to one sample, sequenced in a study of shared clonotypes between healthy human individuals. Data came from immunoSEQ multiplex PCR; TCRdb stores just in-frame clones and leaves some out. There are 2 million or so clones in the sample; 85% to 95% occur only once, and 0.13% lies in the top ten. The sequencing sample was made of naive CD4+ T cells sorted from blood. The subset denotes: CD45RA+ positively selected. The receptors were sampled from a young man in good health.

CDR3 sequence: CATRGYTSSYNSPLHF. CDR3 nucleotides: TGTGCCACGAGAGGCTATACGAGCTCCTATAATTCACCCCTCCACTTT. V is TRBV6-6 and J is TRBJ1-6; the D is unclear. The length of the CDR3 is 16 residues. Trimming shortened V by 10 bases and J by 0 bases, and 16 bases separated the two germline ends. Germline CDR1 and CDR2: MNHNY and SVGAGI (reference sequence).

CDR3 amino acids: CASSKVSGDTEAFF. CDR3 DNA: TGTGCCAGCAGCAAAGTATCAGGGGACACTGAAGCTTTCTTT. This chain connects TRBV6-1 to TRBJ1-1; D possibly corresponds to TRBD1 (6 bases). Trimming took off 6 bases at V and 3 bases at J, with 14 bases between the two ends. This CDR3 region has 14 residues. From germline, CDR1 is MNHNS and CDR2 SASEGT.

This rearrangement joins TRBV5-1 to TRBJ2-7; 8 nucleotides align to TRBD1. Trimming took 7 bases from V and 3 from J; bases not matched to a gene: 9. Germline CDR1 SGHRS, CDR2 YFSETQ. The CDR3 has 14 amino acids. The CDR3 nucleotides are TGCGCCAGCGCCCCGGGACAGGTGAGCTACGAGCAGTACTTC. Translation: CASAPGQVSYEQYF.

The chain uses TRBV6-5 and TRBJ1-2, with a weak D call TRBD1 (6 bases). V was trimmed by 9 bases and J by 2 bases, leaving 19 bases between them. CDR3 length: 15 amino acids. Germline V CDR1 and CDR2: MNHEY, SVGAGI. The CDR3 reads CASRENRVGNYGYTF. In DNA form, the CDR3 reads TGTGCCAGTAGAGAAAACAGGGTTGGCAACTATGGCTACACCTTC.

V gene TRBV6-5 combines with J gene TRBJ1-2; 7 bases fit TRBD1. CDR1 MNHEY and CDR2 SVGAGI come from the germline V gene. The V gene end was trimmed by 0 bases and the J gene end by 6 bases; junction bases not matched to a gene: 4. The CDR3 covers 14 residues. The CDR3 spells CASSYSTGANGYTF. DNA of the CDR3: TGTGCCAGCAGTTACTCAACAGGGGCAAATGGCTACACCTTC.

The chain recombines TRBV5-8 with TRBJ2-5; D is perhaps TRBD2 (6 bases). Deletions cut 6 bases from V and 5 bases from J, with 14 bases between. The CDR3 is 13 amino acids. The germline V gene encodes CDR1 SGHTS and CDR2 YDEGEE. The CDR3 loop is CASTSGETETQYF. CDR3 in DNA: TGTGCCAGCACCTCGGGGGAGACGGAGACCCAGTACTTC.

The V and J genes are TRBV18 and TRBJ1-1; TRBD1 is a possible D gene (6 bases). Germline CDR1 is KGHSH and CDR2 is LQKENI. The CDR3 spans 17 residues. Trimming left V 2 bases short and J 7 bases short, with 23 bases between. CDR3 amino acids: CASSPMTGAARGNEAFF. As DNA, the CDR3 is TGTGCCAGCTCACCAATGACGGGGGCCGCGCGTGGAAATGAAGCTTTCTTT.

CDR3 sequence (DNA): TGCGCCAGCAGTGGGGCAGGGGATCAGCCCCAGCATTTT. This gives the protein CASSGAGDQPQHF. The chain is built from TRBV10-2 and TRBJ1-5; tentative D call: TRBD1 (6 bases). The V gene's germline CDR1 is WSHSY and CDR2 SAAADI. The ends were cut back, 4 bases at V and 5 bases at J, with 9 bases in the middle. CDR3 length: 13 residues.

In its sample, this clone was seen once. The chain is built from TRBV19 and TRBJ2-7; the match to TRBD2 covers 10 bases. Trimming at V came to 3 bases and at J to 0 bases, leaving 8 bases not matched to a gene. The germline V gene has CDR1 LNHDA and CDR2 SQIVND (reference sequence). The CDR3 is made up of 17 amino acids. The CDR3 sequence is CASSIATSGFSSYEQYF. The CDR3 DNA reads TGTGCCAGTAGTATCGCGACTAGCGGGTTTAGCTCCTACGAGCAGTACTTC. The variable domain in full, completed from reference TRBV19 and TRBJ2-7, reads DGGITQSPKYLFRKEGQNVTLSCEQNLNHDAMYWYRQDPGQGLRLIYYSQIVNDFQKGDIAEGYSVSREKKESFPLTVTSAQKNPTAFYLCASSIATSGFSSYEQYFGPGTRLTVT.

The rearrangement joins TRBV11-3 to TRBJ2-7; possible D gene TRBD1, 6 bases. The CDR3 loop spans 14 amino acids. Germline lookup yields CDR1 SGHNT and CDR2 YENEEA. Trimming shortened V by 5 bases and J by 8 bases, and 19 bases separated the two germline ends. The CDR3 is CASSPVGDTGKQYF. CDR3 DNA sequence: TGTGCCAGCAGCCCCGTCGGGGACACTGGTAAGCAGTACTTC.

CDR3 protein: CASSPLDVDNSPLHF. Here the CDR3 DNA reads TGTGCCAGCAGCCCACTGGACGTAGATAATTCACCCCTCCACTTT. The gene calls are TRBV11-2 and TRBJ1-6; D gene uncertain. The ends were cut back, 5 bases at V and 5 bases at J, with 13 bases in the middle. CDR3 length equals 15 residues. Per germline, CDR1 SGHAT and CDR2 FQNNGV.

This rearrangement joins TRBV2 to TRBJ1-5; TRBD1 aligns across 9 bases. Germline V CDR1 and CDR2: SNHLY, FYNNEI. The CDR3 sequence is 15 residues long. Trimming at V came to 4 bases and at J to 7 bases, leaving 8 bases not matched to a gene. CDR3 in DNA: TGTGCCAGCAGTGCCACCGGACAGGGGTACCAGCCCCAGCATTTT. Translation: CASSATGQGYQPQHF.

This clone was counted once. This chain connects TRBV29-1 to TRBJ1-2; TRBD1 matches at 8 bases. The CDR3 runs to 14 residues. V trimming: 1 base; J trimming: 5 bases; junction bases outside the gene matches: 6. The germline gives CDR1 SQVTM, CDR2 ANQGSEA. CDR3 sequence: CSVEVVGQGYGYTF. In nucleotides, the CDR3 is TGCAGCGTTGAAGTCGTTGGACAGGGTTATGGCTACACCTTC.

The chain recombines TRBV28 with TRBJ2-5, with TRBD1 identical over 8 bases. The V segment lost 4 bases and the J segment 1 base; nucleotides outside the gene matches: 2. CDR3 length: 14 residues. Germline V gene lookup returns CDR1 MDHEN and CDR2 SYDVKM. The CDR3 sequence: CASSSDRVQETQYF. The CDR3 DNA follows: TGTGCCAGCAGTTCGGACAGGGTCCAAGAGACCCAGTACTTC.